These 27 T cell receptor beta chains share one sample of origin, sequenced in a study of CD8 T cells in ankylosing spondylitis. TCRdb recomputed calls from the 5' RACE reads with MiXCR, one row per CDR3 protein. The data show 300,000 to 350,000 distinct CDR3 sequences, with 14% to 15% seen just once and approximately 1.1% held by the top ten. Sequenced: blood, either unsorted or a sorted T cell fraction (not recorded which). All receptors come from a male donor with ankylosing spondylitis or in good health (not recorded which).

The chain couples TRBV7-9 to TRBJ1-2; 9 bases agree with TRBD1. Trimming took 0 bases from V and 3 from J; bases not matched to a gene: 2. This CDR3 has 15 residues. Germline values: CDR1 SEHNR, CDR2 FQNEAQ (reference sequence). CDR3 sequence (DNA): TGTGCCAGCAGCTTAGCGGGGACAGGGCACTATGGCTACACCTTC. Protein product: CASSLAGTGHYGYTF.

This clonotype turned up a few times. DNA for the CDR3: TGTGCCAGCAGCGGGGGGACTAGACGGGTTGGGGGCACAGATACGCAGTATTTT. Protein: CASSGGTRRVGGTDTQYF. The chain combines TRBV4-2 with TRBJ2-3; 8 bases align to TRBD2. The germline V gene has CDR1 LGHNA and CDR2 YNFKEQ. The CDR3 has 18 amino acids. With 5 bases clipped from V and 1 base from J, the junction kept 14 bases outside the gene matches.

The rearrangement joins TRBV2 to TRBJ2-3, with 7 bases lining up with TRBD1. This CDR3 comprises 15 residues. The ends lost 6 bases at V and 1 base at J; junction bases unmatched: 7. Per the germline V gene, CDR1 is SNHLY and CDR2 is FYNNEI. In DNA form, the CDR3 reads TGTGCCAGCAGCGAATCTGGACAGGGCACAGATACGCAGTATTTT. Encoded protein: CASSESGQGTDTQYF.

J is TRBJ2-5 and V is TRBV20-1; D perhaps matches TRBD2 (6 bases). Germline V CDR1 and CDR2: DFQATT, SNEGSKA (reference sequence). CDR3 length equals 13 residues. With 0 bases removed from V and 5 bases from J, the gap between germline ends came to 10 bases. The CDR3 coding sequence is TGCAGTGCTAGAGAGACTAGTTCGGAGACCCAGTACTTC. Amino acids: CSARETSSETQYF.

This chain joins TRBV7-9 and TRBJ2-4; 7 bases are a match to TRBD1. After removal of 5 bases from V and 0 bases from J, the junction contained 7 bases not matched to a gene. This CDR3 spans 16 amino acids. Germline assignment: CDR1 SEHNR and CDR2 FQNEAQ (reference sequence). The CDR3 bases are TGTGCCAGCAGCCCGGGACAGCCCCTAGCCAAAAACATTCAGTACTTC. This translates into CASSPGQPLAKNIQYF.

This clonotype appeared a few times. This chain joins TRBV12-3 or TRBV12-4 and TRBJ2-3; TRBD2 matches 7 bases. The CDR3 covers 15 residues. V trimming: 5 bases; J trimming: 7 bases; junction bases outside the gene matches: 12. The CDR3 is CASSRTSGGVYTQYF. The CDR3 coding sequence is TGTGCCAGCAGTCGGACTAGTGGAGGCGTCTATACGCAGTATTTT.

The chain carries TRBV27 and TRBJ2-1; the D gene is possibly TRBD1 (5 bases). Between the trimmed V and J ends, which lost 7 bases and 2 bases, there was a span of 12 bases. Germline V gene lookup returns CDR1 MNHEY and CDR2 SMNVEV (reference sequence). The CDR3 spans 14 residues. The CDR3 is CASIGRATYNEQFF. CDR3 DNA sequence: TGTGCCAGCATCGGCAGGGCGACCTACAATGAGCAGTTCTTC.

This clonotype was seen a handful of times. V usage is TRBV7-2 and J usage is TRBJ2-2, with TRBD2 matching 11 bases. V shed 5 bases and J 2 bases; nucleotides not matched to a gene: 7. Germline CDR1 SGHTA, CDR2 FQGNSA. The CDR3 is 17 amino acids. CDR3 coding DNA: TGTGCCAGCAGCCGTAGCGGGGGGGCTCCAAACACCGGGGAGCTGTTTTTT. Its translation: CASSRSGGAPNTGELFF.

J is TRBJ2-3 and V is TRBV15, with D possibly TRBD2 on 5 matching bases. There are 13 residues in the CDR3. The germline V gene encodes CDR1 LNHNV and CDR2 YYDKDF (reference sequence). Trimming removed 0 bases from V and 7 bases from J, with 8 bases in between. CDR3 DNA sequence: TGTGCCACCAGCAGAGAGGGCGGGTATACGCAGTATTTT. Protein sequence: CATSREGGYTQYF.

The genes are TRBV5-4 and TRBJ2-7; TRBD2 aligns across 10 bases. There are 16 residues in the CDR3. V was pared by 1 base and J by 5 bases, with 9 bases of the junction left unmatched. In germline, CDR1 is SGHNT, CDR2 YYREEE (reference sequence). The DNA for the CDR3 is TGTGCCAGCAGCTTGTCGCAACTAGCGGGATTTGACGAGCAGTACTTC. This gives the protein CASSLSQLAGFDEQYF.

In its sample, this clonotype was seen a few times. The chain joins TRBV5-4 to TRBJ2-5; 8 bases agree with TRBD2. Germline lookup yields CDR1 SGHNT and CDR2 YYREEE (reference sequence). The CDR3 contains 19 residues. The junction had 16 bases not matched to a gene; V was cut back by 2 bases and J by 1 base. The chain's CDR3 is CASSFSSQRGPQVQETQYF. Here the CDR3 DNA reads TGTGCCAGCAGCTTCAGCTCCCAGCGGGGGCCTCAAGTCCAAGAGACCCAGTACTTC.

This clonotype was counted only a few times. The chain carries TRBV12-3 or TRBV12-4 and TRBJ2-3; either TRBD1 or TRBD2 may supply D (5 bases each). V lost 4 bases to trimming and J lost 5 bases, with 13 bases between them. The CDR3 loop spans 14 amino acids. CDR3 amino acids: CASSSGPLGDTQYF. The CDR3 bases are TGTGCCAGCAGTTCGGGGCCCTTGGGAGATACGCAGTATTTT.

This clonotype was picked up many times. Here the CDR3 DNA reads TGTGCCAGCAAAGGTAGCAATCAGCCCCAGCATTTT. Its protein product is CASKGSNQPQHF. The V call is TRBV12-3 or TRBV12-4, the J call TRBJ1-5; D is uncertain. V dropped 7 bases and J dropped 0 bases, with 4 bases sitting between them. The CDR3 has 12 amino acids.

In its sample, this clonotype was seen many times. The chain links TRBV6-6 to TRBJ1-4, with D unclear. The V gene's germline CDR1 is MNHNY and CDR2 SVGAGI (reference sequence). The CDR3 consists of 13 residues. Between the trimmed V and J ends, which lost 4 bases and 5 bases, there was a span of 8 bases. CDR3 loop: CASSSYTNEKLFF. CDR3 coding DNA: TGTGCCAGCAGTTCCTATACGAATGAAAAACTGTTTTTT.

This clonotype appeared a few times. The rearrangement uses TRBV25-1 and TRBJ2-1; a weak D match, TRBD2 (5 bases). Per germline, CDR1 MGHDK and CDR2 SYGVNS. CDR3 size: 13 residues. V gave up 1 base and J gave up 8 bases, with 9 bases separating them. DNA for the CDR3: TGTGCCAGCAGTGAATTAGAGGGTCATGAGCAGTTCTTC. Protein: CASSELEGHEQFF.

The chain has TRBV2 and TRBJ1-4; the D is unclear. In germline, CDR1 is SNHLY, CDR2 FYNNEI. V was cut by 7 bases and J by 5 bases, with 8 bases left in between. This CDR3 contains 12 residues. Here the CDR3 reads CASTLGNEKLFF. The CDR3 coding sequence is TGTGCCAGCACTTTGGGAAATGAAAAACTGTTTTTT.

This chain joins TRBV11-1 and TRBJ2-1; the D gene is possibly TRBD2 (6 bases). CDR3 length equals 19 residues. From germline, CDR1 is SGHAT and CDR2 FQDESV (reference sequence). V gave up 2 bases and J gave up 0 bases, with 20 bases separating them. This CDR3 reads CASSLFARGLTSSYNEQFF. The CDR3 DNA reads as TGTGCCAGCAGCTTATTCGCCCGGGGACTCACTTCCTCCTACAATGAGCAGTTCTTC.

The gene calls are TRBV20-1 and TRBJ2-1; TRBD2 might be the D (6 bases). Between the trimmed V and J ends, which lost 7 bases and 3 bases, there was a span of 16 bases. Per the germline V gene, CDR1 is DFQATT and CDR2 is SNEGSKA (reference sequence). The CDR3 totals 14 residues. The CDR3 region has the DNA TGCAGTGGGCGCACGGGAGTAAGCTACAATGAGCAGTTCTTC. Its translation: CSGRTGVSYNEQFF.

This clonotype was picked up many times. The CDR3 coding sequence is TGCGCCAGCAGCTTGGGACTAGCGGGGGACTTGGCGAACACCGGGGAGCTGTTTTTT. Amino acid sequence: CASSLGLAGDLANTGELFF. The rearrangement joins TRBV5-1 to TRBJ2-2; 12 nucleotides agree with TRBD2. The germline V gene has CDR1 SGHRS and CDR2 YFSETQ. The CDR3 consists of 19 residues. V dropped 0 bases and J dropped 0; count of bases not matched to a gene: 6.

The rearrangement links TRBV7-9 to TRBJ2-1; 9 bases agree with TRBD2. The ends lost 7 bases at V and 6 bases at J; junction bases unmatched: 10. The CDR3 has 15 amino acids. CDR1 is SEHNR and CDR2 is FQNEAQ in the germline V gene (reference sequence). The CDR3 DNA reads as TGTGCCAGCACCATTCTAGCGGGAAGCTCCAATGAGCAGTTCTTC. This codes for CASTILAGSSNEQFF.

V and J are TRBV6-1 and TRBJ2-2, with 8 bases identical to TRBD2. Germline CDR1 MNHNS, CDR2 SASEGT. The V segment lost 5 bases and the J segment 0 bases; nucleotides outside the gene matches: 8. CDR3 length: 17 residues. CDR3 in DNA: TGTGCCAGCAGTCCTGGACTAGCAGAAGCGAACACCGGGGAGCTGTTTTTT. Its translation: CASSPGLAEANTGELFF.

This clonotype was counted at least ten times. V usage is TRBV27 and J usage is TRBJ1-6, with TRBD1 matching over 7 bases. With V trimmed by 3 bases and J by 2 bases, 4 bases remained unmatched. CDR1 MNHEY and CDR2 SMNVEV come from the germline V gene (reference sequence). The CDR3 is 16 amino acids. CDR3 loop: CASSFYGTAYNSPLHF. The DNA of the CDR3 is TGTGCCAGCAGTTTTTATGGGACAGCCTATAATTCACCCCTCCACTTT.

The rearrangement links TRBV20-1 to TRBJ2-5, with D perhaps matching TRBD2 (6 bases). Per the germline V gene, CDR1 is DFQATT and CDR2 is SNEGSKA (reference sequence). This CDR3 spans 15 amino acids. With 2 bases removed from V and 0 bases from J, the gap between germline ends came to 13 bases. CDR3 sequence (DNA): TGCAGTGCTAGAAGTCTAGCGTCGTACCAAGAGACCCAGTACTTC. Amino acid sequence: CSARSLASYQETQYF.

The chain carries TRBV5-1 and TRBJ1-2, with a tentative D call TRBD1 (6 bases). CDR1 SGHRS and CDR2 YFSETQ come from the germline V gene. Trimming took off 4 bases at V and 4 bases at J, with 20 bases between the two ends. The CDR3 covers 16 residues. The CDR3 bases are TGCGCCAGCAGCCAGAGCGTGGACAGCCAAACCTATGGCTACACCTTC. Translated: CASSQSVDSQTYGYTF.

Only a few counts were recorded for this clonotype. V is TRBV30 and J is TRBJ2-7; D call uncertain. From germline, CDR1 is GTSNPN and CDR2 SVGIG (reference sequence). The CDR3 is made up of 15 amino acids. V lost 0 bases, J lost 1 base, and 13 bases lay in between. This CDR3 reads CAWSVSGPTSYEQYF. The CDR3 DNA follows: TGTGCCTGGAGTGTATCTGGTCCGACATCCTACGAGCAGTACTTC. Together with reference TRBV30 and TRBJ2-7, the CDR3 gives the full variable domain: SQTIHQWPATLVQPVGSPLSLECTVEGTSNPNLYWYRQAAGRGLQLLFYSVGIGQISSEVPQNLSASRPQDRQFILSSKKLLLSDSGFYLCAWSVSGPTSYEQYFGPGTRLTVT.

This clonotype was observed a few times. The chain links TRBV7-9 to TRBJ1-1, with 9 positions matching TRBD1. The CDR3 has 15 residues. J was trimmed by 3 bases and V by 4 bases; bases with no gene match: 6. Germline V gives CDR1 SEHNR, CDR2 FQNEAQ (reference sequence). Here the CDR3 reads CASSSSGQGYTEAFF. The DNA for the CDR3 is TGTGCCAGCAGCTCCTCCGGACAGGGGTACACTGAAGCTTTCTTT.

The table lists this clonotype with many counts. The chain is built from TRBV5-1 and TRBJ1-4, with no clear D. V lost 7 bases and J lost 0, with 10 bases in between. Germline CDR1 is SGHRS and CDR2 is YFSETQ. The CDR3 loop spans 14 amino acids. CDR3: CASGPAATNEKLFF. The CDR3, as DNA: TGCGCCAGCGGACCGGCGGCAACTAATGAAAAACTGTTTTTT. Variable domain in full (rest from reference TRBV5-1 and TRBJ1-4): KAGVTQTPRYLIKTRGQQVTLSCSPISGHRSVSWYQQTPGQGLQFLFEYFSETQRNKGNFPGRFSGRQFSNSRSEMNVSTLELGDSALYLCASGPAATNEKLFFGSGTQLSVL.